This TCR beta chain was recovered during a study of CXCR3-negative and CXCR3-positive naive CD8 T cells. Overall study results and limits: TRB CDR3s were more hydrophobic in CXCR3-positive than in CXCR3-negative naive cells.

This CDR3 has 13 amino acids. The V gene's germline CDR1 is MDHEN and CDR2 SYDVKM. cDNA libraries for TRB were generated by 5' RACE incorporating UMI labels. Reprocessing the 5' RACE reads, TCRdb reports a single entry for every CDR3 protein and omits DNA. The table counts 65,000 to 85,000 distinct CDR3 sequences; approximately 1.5% lies in the top ten. As regards this clonotype: What it recognizes is unknown.

The rearrangement uses TRBV28 and TRBJ2-5. What was sequenced was naive CXCR3- CD8+ T cells from blood. Subset in this sample: CD45RO-CCR7+CD27+CD95- naive CD8+ T cells lacking CXCR3 (TNR3-). The TCR comes from a human donor in good health. Some clones in this sample may be carry-over from other donors' samples. The CDR3 loop is CASNEIHVETQYF.